The 27 T cell receptor beta chains presented below share a single source sample, sequenced in a study of shared clonotypes between healthy human individuals. Profiled with immunoSEQ multiplex PCR; TCRdb holds only in-frame clones, not every one. Among 2 million to 3 million clones, 90% to 95% were seen once, and the ten largest hold about 0.34%. Sequencing input: naive CD4+ T cells from PBMCs. Subset indicated: CD45RA+ positively selected. The receptor set was obtained from a man younger than 35 in good health. Some clones in this sample may be carry-over from other donors' samples.

V gene TRBV6-6 combines with J gene TRBJ2-1; maybe TRBD2 (6 bases). The CDR3 runs to 14 residues. The V and J ends lost 2 bases and 9 bases respectively, with 14 bases between them. Germline assignment: CDR1 MNHNY and CDR2 SVGAGI (reference sequence). CDR3 nucleotides: TGTGCCAGCAGTTACGAGTTTGGGGGGATTGAGCAGTTCTTC. Protein: CASSYEFGGIEQFF.

V usage is TRBV5-4 and J usage is TRBJ2-3, with TRBD2 matching over 9 bases. V dropped 0 bases and J dropped 2; count of bases not matched to a gene: 7. This CDR3 is built from 17 residues. Germline loops: CDR1 SGHNT, CDR2 YYREEE (reference sequence). CDR3 nucleotides: TGTGCCAGCAGCTTGGGAGCGGGAGGAGATAACACAGATACGCAGTATTTT. As protein: CASSLGAGGDNTDTQYF. Full variable domain (remainder filled in from reference TRBV5-4 and TRBJ2-3): ETGVTQSPTHLIKTRGQQVTLRCSSQSGHNTVSWYQQALGQGPQFIFQYYREEENGRGNFPPRFSGLQFPNYSSELNVNALELDDSALYLCASSLGAGGDNTDTQYFGPGTRLTVL.

The chain is built from TRBV27 and TRBJ2-5; 10 nucleotides align to TRBD2. V was clipped by 6 bases and J by 3 bases; unmatched bases: 7. The length of the CDR3 is 15 residues. Germline V gene sequence: CDR1 MNHEY, CDR2 SMNVEV (reference sequence). The CDR3, as DNA: TGTGCCAGCAGGGGCTCAGGACTAGCGGAAGAGACCCAGTACTTC. This codes for CASRGSGLAEETQYF.

V gene TRBV25-1 combines with J gene TRBJ2-1, with TRBD2 identical over 7 bases. Germline loops: CDR1 MGHDK, CDR2 SYGVNS. Trimming removed 2 bases from V and 4 bases from J; junction bases left unmatched: 8. This CDR3 is built from 16 residues. The CDR3 sequence is CASSERRERDYNEQFF. CDR3 coding DNA: TGTGCCAGCAGTGAAAGGCGCGAGCGGGATTACAATGAGCAGTTCTTC.

The chain joins TRBV23-1 to TRBJ2-2; TRBD1 might be the D (5 bases). TRBV23-1 is identified as an open reading frame with a role that is uncertain. V was pared by 6 bases and J by 5 bases, with 19 bases between. This CDR3 spans 16 amino acids. The chain's CDR3 is CASSSGSHRNTGELFF. CDR3 coding DNA: TGCGCCAGCAGCTCCGGGTCCCACAGGAATACCGGGGAGCTGTTTTTT.

The chain employs TRBV28 and TRBJ1-2; D is undetermined. The CDR3 runs to 16 residues. Trimming left V 6 bases short and J 0 bases short, with 17 bases between. Germline V CDR1 and CDR2: MDHEN, SYDVKM. CDR3 residues: CASRSWTILTNYGYTF. The DNA of the CDR3 is TGTGCCAGCAGATCTTGGACTATCCTCACTAACTATGGCTACACCTTC.

This clone was seen only a few times. The chain uses TRBV28 and TRBJ1-5; D is perhaps TRBD1 (5 bases). Trimming cost V 7 bases and J 7 bases, with 14 bases left between them. CDR3 length: 13 residues. In germline, CDR1 is MDHEN, CDR2 SYDVKM. In DNA, the CDR3 is TGTGCCAGCACGGTGGCCCGGGGGCAGCCCCAGCATTTT. It codes for CASTVARGQPQHF.

The genes are TRBV7-2 and TRBJ2-5; the match to TRBD2 covers 13 bases. V gave up 1 base and J gave up 7 bases; unmatched junction bases: 3. This CDR3 is 15 amino acids long. Germline lookup yields CDR1 SGHTA and CDR2 FQGNSA. The CDR3 sequence: CASSLELAGGGTQYF. The DNA of the CDR3 is TGTGCCAGCAGCTTAGAACTAGCGGGAGGGGGGACCCAGTACTTC. Supplemented by reference TRBV7-2 and TRBJ2-5, the full variable domain reads GAGVSQSPSNKVTEKGKDVELRCDPISGHTALYWYRQSLGQGLEFLIYFQGNSAPDKSGLPSDRFSAERTGGSVSTLTIQRTQQEDSAVYLCASSLELAGGGTQYFGPGTRLLVL.

The chain has TRBV4-3 and TRBJ2-5, with 7 bases matching TRBD2. Losses at the gene ends were 1 base for V and 3 bases for J; bases not matched to a gene: 5. The CDR3 extends over 15 amino acids. The germline V gene encodes CDR1 LGHNA and CDR2 YSLEER. The CDR3 nucleotides are TGCGCCAGCAGCCAAGGGCTGGGACTAAAAGAGACCCAGTACTTC. Encoded protein: CASSQGLGLKETQYF.

Points on this clone: This sample includes further DNA sequences coding for the same CDR3. This chain connects TRBV30 to TRBJ2-3, with 8 bases aligning to TRBD2. CDR1 GTSNPN and CDR2 SVGIG come from the germline V gene (reference sequence). Germline trimming cut 3 bases from V and 2 bases from J; bases unmatched to any gene: 4. The CDR3 consists of 14 residues. As DNA, the CDR3 is TGTGCCTGGAGCGCCGGACTAGCCACAGATACGCAGTATTTT. Its protein is CAWSAGLATDTQYF.

The chain joins TRBV11-1 to TRBJ1-3; unclear D gene. The CDR3 runs to 12 residues. V shed 5 bases and J shed 7 bases, with 9 bases lying between them. Germline CDR1 SGHAT, CDR2 FQDESV (reference sequence). CDR3 DNA: TGTGCCAGCAGCCCTCCCGGCAACACCATATATTTT. The encoded protein is CASSPPGNTIYF.

This sequence joins TRBV28 and TRBJ1-5, with D perhaps matching TRBD1 (5 bases). CDR1 MDHEN and CDR2 SYDVKM come from the germline V gene. V gave up 7 bases and J gave up 9 bases, with 10 bases separating them. The CDR3 has 11 amino acids. CDR3: CASTRGGPQHF. CDR3 sequence (DNA): TGTGCCAGCACCCGCGGGGGGCCCCAGCATTTT. The full variable domain, with the rest looked up from reference TRBV28 and TRBJ1-5, is DVKVTQSSRYLVKRTGEKVFLECVQDMDHENMFWYRQDPGLGLRLIYFSYDVKMKEKGDIPEGYSVSREKKERFSLILESASTNQTSMYLCASTRGGPQHFGDGTRLSIL.

Remarks on this clone: The same CDR3 also results from other DNA sequences found in this sample. The DNA of the CDR3 is TGTGCCAGTCGTTACCCCCAGCATTTT. Translation: CASRYPQHF. The rearrangement links TRBV7-2 to TRBJ1-5; no clear D. The CDR3 loop spans 9 amino acids. CDR1 and CDR2 (germline): SGHTA, FQGNSA. V lost 9 bases to trimming and J lost 10 bases, with 7 bases between them.

The chain uses TRBV5-1 and TRBJ2-7; possibly TRBD1 for D (6 bases). Trimming took 4 bases from V and 3 from J, leaving 17 bases between them. This CDR3 comprises 15 residues. The germline V gene encodes CDR1 SGHRS and CDR2 YFSETQ. The CDR3 loop is CASSPTGTASYEQYF. The CDR3 DNA is TGCGCCAGCAGCCCTACAGGGACGGCTAGCTACGAGCAGTACTTC. The whole variable domain, filled in from reference TRBV5-1 and TRBJ2-7, reads KAGVTQTPRYLIKTRGQQVTLSCSPISGHRSVSWYQQTPGQGLQFLFEYFSETQRNKGNFPGRFSGRQFSNSRSEMNVSTLELGDSALYLCASSPTGTASYEQYFGPGTRLTVT.

The rearrangement joins TRBV6-5 to TRBJ2-1; D unclear. V lost 0 bases, J lost 11 bases, and 11 bases lay in between. The CDR3 contains 13 residues. Germline V gives CDR1 MNHEY, CDR2 SVGAGI. CDR3 region: CASSYSEISQQFF. The CDR3 DNA reads TGTGCCAGCAGTTACTCGGAAATAAGCCAGCAGTTCTTC.

As for this clone: The sample has other DNA sequences that encode this CDR3 too. The chain joins TRBV10-3 to TRBJ1-4; no reliable D call. Per germline, CDR1 ENHRY and CDR2 SYGVKD. V shed 3 bases and J shed 0 bases, with 5 bases lying between them. This CDR3 is 14 amino acids long. CDR3 sequence (DNA): TGTGCCATCAGTGAAGGGACAACTAATGAAAAACTGTTTTTT. It is translated as CAISEGTTNEKLFF.

CDR3 residues: CASSPLDIQYF. The CDR3, as DNA: TGTGCCAGCAGCCCGTTGGACATTCAGTACTTC. The chain employs TRBV2 and TRBJ2-4; D is ambiguous. This CDR3 spans 11 amino acids. Germline lookup yields CDR1 SNHLY and CDR2 FYNNEI. V lost 6 bases to trimming and J lost 8 bases, with 8 bases between them.

This clone was seen only once. The chain employs TRBV19 and TRBJ2-5; tentative D call: TRBD2 (6 bases). Trimming shortened V by 3 bases and J by 4 bases, and 15 bases separated the two germline ends. CDR1 is LNHDA and CDR2 is SQIVND in the germline V gene (reference sequence). There are 15 residues in the CDR3. CDR3 region: CASSMVGGFSETQYF. Written as DNA, the CDR3 is TGTGCCAGTAGTATGGTGGGGGGTTTCTCAGAGACCCAGTACTTC. The full variable domain, with the rest looked up from reference TRBV19 and TRBJ2-5, is DGGITQSPKYLFRKEGQNVTLSCEQNLNHDAMYWYRQDPGQGLRLIYYSQIVNDFQKGDIAEGYSVSREKKESFPLTVTSAQKNPTAFYLCASSMVGGFSETQYFGPGTRLLVL.

The chain joins TRBV28 to TRBJ2-2; D is possibly TRBD2 (6 bases). From germline, CDR1 is MDHEN and CDR2 SYDVKM. V lost 2 bases to trimming and J lost 1 base, with 11 bases between them. The CDR3 extends over 16 amino acids. DNA for the CDR3: TGTGCCAGCAGTTTACTGGGACTCCAGAACACCGGGGAGCTGTTTTTT. It yields the protein CASSLLGLQNTGELFF.

The V call is TRBV10-1, the J call TRBJ1-3, with 12 bases lining up with TRBD1. The V and J ends lost 8 bases and 0 bases, in that order; junction bases with no gene match: 20. This CDR3 is 21 amino acids long. CDR1 and CDR2 from the germline V gene are WNHNN and SYGVQD (reference sequence). CDR3 sequence reads: CASRTGSRDRGHNGSGNTIYF. CDR3 DNA sequence: TGCGCCAGCCGAACCGGATCGAGGGACAGGGGGCACAATGGCTCTGGAAACACCATATATTTT.

The chain is built from TRBV5-1 and TRBJ1-1, with no clear D. The length of the CDR3 is 16 residues. The germline V and J ends were trimmed by 0 bases and 8 bases, with 20 bases remaining between them. From germline, CDR1 is SGHRS and CDR2 YFSETQ. The CDR3 region has the DNA TGCGCCAGCAGCTTGGGACGAACACCGGGCGATAAGGAAGCTTTCTTT. Translation: CASSLGRTPGDKEAFF. Full variable domain (rest looked up from reference TRBV5-1 and TRBJ1-1): KAGVTQTPRYLIKTRGQQVTLSCSPISGHRSVSWYQQTPGQGLQFLFEYFSETQRNKGNFPGRFSGRQFSNSRSEMNVSTLELGDSALYLCASSLGRTPGDKEAFFGQGTRLTVV.

CDR3 region: CASSFHGGSYEQYF. The CDR3 nucleotides are TGTGCCAGCAGTTTTCACGGCGGCTCCTACGAGCAGTACTTC. This chain connects TRBV28 to TRBJ2-7, with no clear D. Trimming took 3 bases from V and 0 from J, leaving 9 bases between them. This CDR3 region has 14 residues. The germline V gene encodes CDR1 MDHEN and CDR2 SYDVKM.

The gene calls are TRBV19 and TRBJ2-1; no firm D call. Germline CDR1 and CDR2: LNHDA and SQIVND (reference sequence). This CDR3 has 13 amino acids. V gave up 7 bases and J gave up 5 bases, with 12 bases separating them. CDR3 bases: TGTGCCAGTAAGAGGAAGGACCACAATGAGCAGTTCTTC. This sequence encodes CASKRKDHNEQFF.

The DNA for the CDR3 is TGTGCCAGCAGCTTAGTAGGCGGGACGGCAACCTACGAGCAGTACTTC. Translation gives CASSLVGGTATYEQYF. The rearrangement links TRBV7-6 to TRBJ2-7, with a weak D call TRBD2 (6 bases). The CDR3 loop spans 16 amino acids. Germline CDR1 reads SGHVS; CDR2 reads FNYEAQ. V was pared by 1 base and J by 2 bases, with 15 bases between.

The rearrangement links TRBV7-9 to TRBJ2-6; D may be TRBD1 (6 bases). Between the trimmed V and J ends, which lost 4 bases and 0 bases, there was a span of 13 bases. The germline gives CDR1 SEHNR, CDR2 FQNEAQ (reference sequence). The CDR3 consists of 17 residues. CDR3: CASSYSGQRSGANVLTF. The CDR3 nucleotides read TGTGCCAGCAGCTACAGTGGACAGCGCTCTGGGGCCAACGTCCTGACTTTC. The whole variable domain, filled in from reference TRBV7-9 and TRBJ2-6, reads DTGVSQNPRHKITKRGQNVTFRCDPISEHNRLYWYRQTLGQGPEFLTYFQNEAQLEKSRLLSDRFSAERPKGSFSTLEIQRTEQGDSAMYLCASSYSGQRSGANVLTFGAGSRLTVL.

The CDR3 reads CASRPLADPWDTQYF. CDR3 nucleotides: TGTGCCAGCAGACCCCTAGCGGATCCATGGGATACGCAGTATTTT. The V and J genes are TRBV6-1 and TRBJ2-3; TRBD2 aligns across 7 bases. Germline-derived CDR1 and CDR2 are MNHNS and SASEGT. V shed 6 bases, J shed 6 bases, and the junction held 12 bases outside the gene matches. This CDR3 is built from 15 residues.

This rearrangement joins TRBV30 to TRBJ2-4; 8 bases are a match to TRBD1. CDR1 GTSNPN and CDR2 SVGIG come from the germline V gene (reference sequence). The V segment lost 3 bases and the J segment 9 bases; nucleotides outside the gene matches: 4. The CDR3 sequence is 12 residues long. The DNA of the CDR3 is TGTGCCTGGAGAGCAGGGGGCAGCATTCAGTACTTC. Residues: CAWRAGGSIQYF.